A single sample is the source of the 30 T cell receptor beta chains below, sequenced in a study of control samples from healthy donors and cancer patients. Libraries were prepared by immunoSEQ multiplex PCR; TCRdb keeps only in-frame clonotypes and omits some of them. The sample holds 95,000 to 150,000 clones, around 94% seen once. Sample: PBMCs. These receptors all stem from a man older than 75 with head and neck cancer.

In nucleotides, the CDR3 is TGTGCCAGCAGCCAAGATTACAGGTCCTCGCGAATTCGGGGCTACACCTTC. It specifies CASSQDYRSSRIRGYTF. The chain recombines TRBV3-1 (or the pseudogene TRBV3-2) with TRBJ1-2; the D gene is possibly TRBD1 (5 bases). The germline CDR1 and CDR2 sequences are LGHDT and YNNKEL (reference sequence). Trimming took off 0 bases at V and 8 bases at J, with 22 bases between the two ends. The CDR3 runs 17 residues.

This clone was recorded only once. V gene TRBV28 combines with J gene TRBJ1-2; possibly TRBD1 for D (6 bases). The CDR3 has 12 residues. Trimming removed 3 bases from V and 8 bases from J, with 10 bases in between. Germline V CDR1 and CDR2: MDHEN, SYDVKM. The CDR3 DNA follows: TGTGCCAGCAGTTTGATCAGGGGCGGCTACACCTTC. It codes for CASSLIRGGYTF.

V and J are TRBV18 and TRBJ1-3; D ambiguous. Trimming stripped 3 bases from V and 4 bases from J, with 10 bases between. The CDR3 is 14 amino acids. The germline CDR1 and CDR2 sequences are KGHSH and LQKENI. CDR3 DNA: TGTGCCAGCTCACCGGAGAGGGTCGGAAACACCATATATTTT. Protein: CASSPERVGNTIYF.

The V call is TRBV5-1, the J call TRBJ2-2; D is ambiguous. With 7 bases removed from V and 1 base from J, the gap between germline ends came to 17 bases. Germline loops: CDR1 SGHRS, CDR2 YFSETQ. The CDR3 has 16 residues. The DNA of the CDR3 is TGCGCCAGCGCCTTGGACCCCTGGGGGAACACCGGGGAGCTGTTTTTT. Protein sequence: CASALDPWGNTGELFF.

The genes are TRBV4-3 and TRBJ2-7, with D possibly TRBD1 on 6 matching bases. Between the trimmed V and J ends, which lost 3 bases and 4 bases, there was a span of 13 bases. Germline CDR1 LGHNA, CDR2 YSLEER. The CDR3 has 14 amino acids. The DNA for the CDR3 is TGCGCCAGCAGCCAGTCACAGGGATGGTACGAGCAGTACTTC. As protein: CASSQSQGWYEQYF.

The V call is TRBV5-1, the J call TRBJ2-1, with D perhaps TRBD1 or TRBD2 (5 bases each). Trimming cost V 4 bases and J 2 bases, with 13 bases left between them. This CDR3 has 15 residues. The germline gives CDR1 SGHRS, CDR2 YFSETQ. The CDR3 nucleotides read TGCGCCAGCAGCAAAACAGGAGGACCCTACAATGAGCAGTTCTTC. It is translated as CASSKTGGPYNEQFF.

The chain recombines TRBV24-1 with TRBJ1-2; 9 positions match TRBD1. J lost 10 bases, V lost 4 bases, and 6 bases had no gene match. CDR1 and CDR2 (germline): KGHDR, SFDVKD. This CDR3 comprises 13 residues. Here the CDR3 DNA reads TGTGCCACCAGTGACACCGGGACAGGGACCTACACCTTC. It codes for CATSDTGTGTYTF.

The CDR3 region has the DNA TGTGCCAGCAGCCAATCGATCTTGGACAGGGGCACCTACAATGAGCAGTTCTTC. Its protein product is CASSQSILDRGTYNEQFF. The V call is TRBV16, the J call TRBJ2-1; 9 bases match TRBD1. The CDR3 covers 18 residues. In germline, CDR1 is KGHSY, CDR2 FQNENV. Trimming took 0 bases from V and 2 from J; bases not matched to a gene: 8.

The chain couples TRBV28 to TRBJ2-3, with 10 bases fitting TRBD1. The CDR3 runs to 15 residues. Germline V gene data show CDR1 as MDHEN and CDR2 as SYDVKM. V dropped 5 bases and J dropped 3; count of bases not matched to a gene: 5. The CDR3 DNA sequence: TGTGCCAGCAGTACCCCGGGACAGGGGACAGATACGCAGTATTTT. Residues: CASSTPGQGTDTQYF.

The genes are TRBV5-1 and TRBJ2-7, with a weak D call TRBD1 (5 bases). The CDR3 contains 15 residues. The ends were cut back, 0 bases at V and 1 base at J, with 11 bases in the middle. Germline V gives CDR1 SGHRS, CDR2 YFSETQ. DNA for the CDR3: TGCGCCAGCAGCTTGGAGGGGTTTCGGTCCTACGAGCAGTACTTC. Amino acid sequence: CASSLEGFRSYEQYF. Supplemented by reference TRBV5-1 and TRBJ2-7, the full variable domain reads KAGVTQTPRYLIKTRGQQVTLSCSPISGHRSVSWYQQTPGQGLQFLFEYFSETQRNKGNFPGRFSGRQFSNSRSEMNVSTLELGDSALYLCASSLEGFRSYEQYFGPGTRLTVT.

The CDR3 loop reads CASSRQGFRDSPLHF. The DNA of the CDR3 is TGCGCCAGCAGCCGCCAGGGGTTCCGGGATTCACCCCTCCACTTT. The rearrangement joins TRBV5-1 to TRBJ1-6; TRBD1 is a possible D gene (6 bases). V lost 4 bases, J lost 8 bases, and 16 bases lay in between. CDR3 length equals 15 residues. Germline values: CDR1 SGHRS, CDR2 YFSETQ.

The chain has TRBV7-6 and TRBJ2-7, with TRBD1 matching 12 bases. The CDR3 is made up of 19 amino acids. CDR1 SGHVS and CDR2 FNYEAQ come from the germline V gene. V lost 5 bases and J lost 2; bases outside the gene matches: 16. CDR3 coding DNA: TGTGCCAGCAGCAAAACCCCGGGACAGGGGGCTCCCGGGCCCTACGAGCAGTACTTC. This translates into CASSKTPGQGAPGPYEQYF.

This chain connects TRBV5-4 to TRBJ1-1; D unclear. Trimming removed 4 bases at V and 2 bases at J, with 9 bases between. This CDR3 comprises 13 residues. Germline loops: CDR1 SGHNT, CDR2 YYREEE (reference sequence). CDR3 loop: CASSPKTNTEAFF. For the CDR3, the DNA is TGTGCCAGCAGCCCGAAAACTAACACTGAAGCTTTCTTT.

Regarding this clone: Other DNA sequences in this specimen translate into the identical CDR3. This chain uses TRBV7-8 with TRBJ1-2; 9 nucleotides match TRBD1. Germline loops: CDR1 SGHVS, CDR2 FQNEAQ. Trimming removed 5 bases from V and 4 bases from J; junction bases left unmatched: 5. The CDR3 runs 14 residues. The CDR3 loop is CASSPRTGVYGYTF. For the CDR3, the DNA is TGTGCCAGCAGCCCCCGGACAGGGGTCTATGGCTACACCTTC.

The chain combines TRBV24-1 with TRBJ1-4; 7 nucleotides align to TRBD1. Germline V gene data show CDR1 as KGHDR and CDR2 as SFDVKD. V shed 12 bases, J shed 7 bases, and the junction held 13 bases outside the gene matches. This CDR3 spans 14 amino acids. The CDR3 DNA sequence: TGTGCCGCCTCATGGAGGGGGCGGGTTGAAAAACTGTTTTTT. It encodes CAASWRGRVEKLFF.

The chain joins TRBV4-1 to TRBJ2-6; D possibly matches TRBD1 or TRBD2 (5 bases each). Germline V gene sequence: CDR1 MGHRA, CDR2 YSYEKL. Trimming stripped 0 bases from V and 4 bases from J, with 7 bases between. There are 15 residues in the CDR3. In DNA, the CDR3 is TGCGCCAGCAGCCAAGAGGGGGTCGGGGCCAACGTCCTGACTTTC. It encodes CASSQEGVGANVLTF.

The V call is TRBV6-2 or TRBV6-3, the J call TRBJ2-3; 8 bases line up with TRBD2. Germline CDR1 and CDR2: MNHEY and SVGEGT. This CDR3 comprises 15 residues. The V and J ends lost 6 bases and 3 bases, in that order; junction bases with no gene match: 8. The CDR3 spells CASRPSGPGTDTQYF. In DNA form, the CDR3 reads TGTGCCAGCAGGCCTAGCGGGCCAGGGACAGATACGCAGTATTTT.

This clone appeared a few times. This chain connects TRBV27 to TRBJ2-7; 8 nucleotides line up with TRBD1. The germline V gene has CDR1 MNHEY and CDR2 SMNVEV (reference sequence). The CDR3 is 15 amino acids. After removal of 5 bases from V and 0 bases from J, the junction contained 6 bases not matched to a gene. This CDR3 reads CASSIRQGSSYEQYF. CDR3 in DNA: TGTGCCAGCAGTATCAGACAGGGGTCCTCCTACGAGCAGTACTTC.

The rearrangement joins TRBV19 to TRBJ2-3; D gene uncertain. The germline V gene encodes CDR1 LNHDA and CDR2 SQIVND (reference sequence). The CDR3 totals 14 residues. V lost 5 bases and J 0 bases, leaving 9 bases between the germline ends. This CDR3 is CASSHTFSTDTQYF. In DNA form, the CDR3 reads TGTGCCAGTAGTCACACATTTAGCACAGATACGCAGTATTTT.

The chain links TRBV9 to TRBJ2-3; 7 nucleotides agree with TRBD2. Germline V gives CDR1 SGDLS, CDR2 YYNGEE. Unmatched junction bases numbered 9, after V lost 7 bases and J lost 1 base. The CDR3 extends over 15 amino acids. The CDR3: CASSRRLAGTDTQYF. The CDR3 region has the DNA TGTGCCAGCTCCCGGAGGCTAGCGGGCACAGATACGCAGTATTTT.

The chain couples TRBV5-5 to TRBJ1-2; possibly TRBD1 for D (6 bases). The V gene lost 0 bases and the J gene lost 3 bases, with 12 bases spanning the gap. This CDR3 is built from 15 residues. The germline V gene has CDR1 SGHKS and CDR2 YYEKEE (reference sequence). In DNA, the CDR3 is TGTGCCAGCAGCTTGGTGGGCAGGGGAGACTATGGCTACACCTTC. Translating gives CASSLVGRGDYGYTF.

The chain links TRBV19 to TRBJ2-5; D is ambiguous. The germline CDR1 and CDR2 sequences are LNHDA and SQIVND (reference sequence). V was pared by 3 bases and J by 1 base, with 15 bases between. The CDR3 loop spans 16 amino acids. CDR3 amino acids: CASSIGRQPPQETQYF. DNA of the CDR3: TGTGCCAGTAGTATTGGGCGCCAGCCCCCCCAAGAGACCCAGTACTTC.

CDR3 protein: CASSPRRGGAFTADTQYF. DNA for the CDR3: TGTGCCAGTAGTCCAAGGAGGGGGGGGGCTTTTACGGCAGATACGCAGTATTTT. J is TRBJ2-3 and V is TRBV19, with D possibly TRBD2 on 7 matching bases. The V and J ends lost 5 bases and 4 bases respectively, with 25 bases between them. The CDR3 spans 18 residues. The germline CDR1 and CDR2 sequences are LNHDA and SQIVND (reference sequence).

This chain connects TRBV2 to TRBJ1-2; D possibly corresponds to TRBD1 (5 bases). V dropped 3 bases and J dropped 2 bases, with 13 bases sitting between them. Per the germline V gene, CDR1 is SNHLY and CDR2 is FYNNEI. This CDR3 comprises 15 residues. The CDR3 DNA is TGTGCCAGCAGTGATCCCGGCAGGGTGAACTATGGCTACACCTTC. Amino acids: CASSDPGRVNYGYTF.

J is TRBJ2-1 and V is TRBV4-3; 14 bases agree with TRBD2. With V trimmed by 0 bases and J by 7 bases, 2 bases remained unmatched. This CDR3 contains 16 residues. Germline-derived CDR1 and CDR2 are LGHNA and YSLEER. This chain's CDR3 is CASSQDWTSGRNEQFF. CDR3 coding DNA: TGCGCCAGCAGCCAAGATTGGACTAGCGGGAGGAATGAGCAGTTCTTC.

The V gene is TRBV27, the J gene TRBJ1-1; TRBD1 matches 10 bases. The CDR3 extends over 16 amino acids. V dropped 6 bases and J dropped 4; count of bases not matched to a gene: 11. CDR1 is MNHEY, CDR2 SMNVEV, per germline (reference sequence). Here the CDR3 reads CASSSRGTGDGTEAFF. For the CDR3, the DNA is TGTGCCAGCAGCTCGCGGGGGACAGGGGACGGCACTGAAGCTTTCTTT.

V and J are TRBV3-1 (or the pseudogene TRBV3-2) and TRBJ1-5; D is undetermined. CDR1 is LGHDT, CDR2 YNNKEL, per germline (reference sequence). V dropped 0 bases and J dropped 8 bases, with 23 bases sitting between them. The length of the CDR3 is 18 residues. CDR3 in amino acids: CASSQDVPLRGPQEPQHF. DNA of the CDR3: TGTGCCAGCAGCCAAGATGTCCCCCTACGGGGTCCTCAGGAGCCCCAGCATTTT.

As regards this clone: Other DNA sequences of this sample code for an identical CDR3. The rearrangement joins TRBV12-3 or TRBV12-4 to TRBJ1-2; possibly TRBD1 for D (5 bases). The CDR3 is 13 residues long. V dropped 2 bases and J dropped 4 bases, with 8 bases sitting between them. Here the CDR3 reads CASSLQGGYGYTF. The DNA of the CDR3 is TGTGCCAGCAGTTTACAGGGAGGCTATGGCTACACCTTC.

The chain carries TRBV10-2 and TRBJ2-1; the match to TRBD2 covers 9 bases. J lost 4 bases, V lost 7 bases, and 8 bases had no gene match. Germline-derived CDR1 and CDR2 are WSHSY and SAAADI. The CDR3 covers 15 residues. CDR3 bases: TGCGCCAGCACCTTGACTAGCGGTCTTTACAATGAGCAGTTCTTC. Its protein is CASTLTSGLYNEQFF.

This rearrangement joins TRBV6-1 to TRBJ2-6, with a possible D match to TRBD2 (5 bases). With 1 base removed from V and 12 bases from J, the gap between germline ends came to 10 bases. The germline V gene has CDR1 MNHNS and CDR2 SASEGT. This CDR3 region has 13 residues. CDR3 nucleotide sequence: TGTGCCAGCAGTGAAGGAGAGGGAACCGTCCTGACTTTC. Translation gives CASSEGEGTVLTF.